The present T cell receptor beta chain was sequenced within a study of PD-1 blockade in classical Hodgkin lymphoma. Notes on the study in general: CD4+ TCR diversity climbed significantly by C4D1, unlike CD8+ TCR diversity. Differences between repertoires have undefined causes, possibly disease activity or prior therapy. The study reported lower baseline TCR diversity in newly diagnosed patients than in healthy donors. Baseline diversity in complete responders resembled that of newly diagnosed patients.

As to time point: cycle 4 day 1 (C4D1), after less than 7 weeks of nivolumab. Every one of the patients relapsed after autologous stem cell transplantation (brentuximab vedotin exposure was variable). Per germline, CDR1 SQVTM and CDR2 ANQGSEA. Trimming removed 5 bases at V and 6 bases at J, with 13 bases between. The length of the CDR3 is 13 residues. The data were produced by immunoSEQ multiplex PCR, yet TCRdb's version contains in-frame clones alone and is incomplete. The sample holds more than 85,000 clones, approximately 89% seen once. As for this clone: Its antigen is undetermined.

The rearrangement uses TRBV29-1 and TRBJ2-2, with a weak D call TRBD2 (5 bases). Material: peripheral blood mononuclear cells (PBMCs), obtained before the fourth cycle of nivolumab. This sequence originates from a human donor with classical Hodgkin lymphoma. The CDR3 sequence is CSVKPSSAGELFF. In nucleotides, the CDR3 is TGCAGCGTTAAGCCTAGCTCCGCCGGGGAGCTGTTTTTT.